The 9 T cell receptor beta chains in this list originate from one sample, sequenced in a study of T cells in Graves' hyperthyroidism and ophthalmopathy. Using RNA transcripts as the source, TCR beta CDR3 regions were amplified. TCR CDR3 underwent first-round RT-PCR with the HTBI primer set. One entry per CDR3 protein results from TCRdb running MiXCR on the multiplex PCR reads. This repertoire shows 700,000 to 850,000 distinct CDR3 sequences, about a third found once; its top ten account for 31%. Sequencing used blood. The receptors originated from a woman aged 40 to 50 with Graves' hyperthyroidism.

This clonotype was found many times. The V gene is TRBV5-1, the J gene TRBJ2-7; TRBD2 is a possible D gene (6 bases). V shed 2 bases and J shed 6 bases, with 9 bases lying between them. Germline V CDR1 and CDR2: SGHRS, YFSETQ. The CDR3 runs to 12 residues. The CDR3 loop reads CASSLSGVEQYF. In DNA form, the CDR3 reads TGCGCCAGCAGCTTATCGGGGGTCGAGCAGTACTTC.

This clonotype appeared a few times. V usage is TRBV19 and J usage is TRBJ1-2, with D maybe TRBD1 (6 bases). Germline CDR1 LNHDA, CDR2 SQIVND (reference sequence). V dropped 5 bases and J dropped 10 bases, with 20 bases sitting between them. The CDR3 is 14 residues long. CDR3 DNA: TGTGCCAGTAGTCCCACCACAGGGTATTTTGTCTACACCTTC. Translated: CASSPTTGYFVYTF. Looking up the rest from reference TRBV19 and TRBJ1-2 gives the full variable domain: DGGITQSPKYLFRKEGQNVTLSCEQNLNHDAMYWYRQDPGQGLRLIYYSQIVNDFQKGDIAEGYSVSREKKESFPLTVTSAQKNPTAFYLCASSPTTGYFVYTFGSGTRLTVV.

The chain links TRBV12-3 or TRBV12-4 to TRBJ1-5, with TRBD1 matching over 7 bases. The J segment lost 3 bases and the V segment lost 6 bases, leaving 8 bases of the junction unmatched. This CDR3 spans 15 amino acids. The CDR3 is CASSQQGPYNQPQHF. DNA of the CDR3: TGTGCCAGCAGCCAACAGGGGCCGTACAATCAGCCCCAGCATTTT.

The chain employs TRBV10-2 and TRBJ2-5; 10 nucleotides line up with TRBD2. Germline trimming cut 6 bases from V and 3 bases from J; bases unmatched to any gene: 1. In germline, CDR1 is WSHSY, CDR2 SAAADI. CDR3 length equals 13 residues. CDR3 sequence (DNA): TGCGCCAGCAGCGGACTAGCGGAAGAGACCCAGTACTTC. This encodes CASSGLAEETQYF.

This sequence joins TRBV7-2 and TRBJ2-5, with a possible D match to TRBD2 (7 bases). Trimming left V 5 bases short and J 6 bases short, with 16 bases between. Germline CDR1 SGHTA, CDR2 FQGNSA. CDR3 length: 14 residues. CDR3 residues: CASSLGGGGQTQYF. CDR3 sequence (DNA): TGTGCCAGCAGCCTTGGCGGGGGCGGACAGACCCAGTACTTC.

This clonotype was detected only a few times. The genes are TRBV5-1 and TRBJ1-2; 7 bases map to TRBD1. The ends lost 0 bases at V and 5 bases at J; junction bases unmatched: 4. This CDR3 spans 14 amino acids. Germline V gene sequence: CDR1 SGHRS, CDR2 YFSETQ. DNA for the CDR3: TGCGCCAGCAGCTTGGACGGGACAGCATATGGCTACACCTTC. As protein: CASSLDGTAYGYTF.

This clonotype was seen many times. The rearrangement uses TRBV20-1 and TRBJ2-5, with 9 bases identical to TRBD1. Germline V lookup: CDR1 DFQATT, CDR2 SNEGSKA (reference sequence). The CDR3 has 12 residues. V was clipped by 8 bases and J by 5 bases; unmatched bases: 6. CDR3 nucleotides: TGCAGTTCCGGGACAGGGATGGAGACCCAGTACTTC. Translated: CSSGTGMETQYF.

This clonotype was picked up a small number of times. CDR3 in DNA: TGTGCCAGCAGCCAAGAGACAGGGGCCGGAAACACCATATATTTT. Its translation is CASSQETGAGNTIYF. The chain has TRBV3-2 and TRBJ1-3; TRBD1 is taken as the D call from the table, unchecked against the DNA. TRBV3-2 is shown as a pseudogene. The CDR3 covers 15 residues.

This clonotype was detected ten times or more. The CDR3 nucleotides are TGTGCCAGCAGTCCCTGGACAGGGGGAGACTATGGCTACACCTTC. Its translation: CASSPWTGGDYGYTF. The chain is built from TRBV6-5 and TRBJ1-2, with 10 nucleotides matching TRBD1. Per germline, CDR1 MNHEY and CDR2 SVGAGI. The CDR3 contains 15 residues. V gave up 5 bases and J gave up 3 bases; unmatched junction bases: 6.